What follows describes a single TCR beta chain. Its antigen remains unidentified. A much larger clone lies a single base off, so this may be a read error. CDR1 is MGHRA and CDR2 is YSYEKL in the germline V gene. The CDR3 contains 18 residues. The V and J ends lost 8 bases and 0 bases respectively, with 26 bases between them. The data belong to a study of molecular identifiers for immune sequencing clone quantification. Study-wide context: Replicate experiments took RNA from around 20,000 or 100,000 naive CD8 cells, divided it five ways and sequenced four.

Naive CD8 T cells, phenotype CD8+CD4-CCR7+CD45RA+, were sorted. Study-wide results and caveats: Clones above 20 RNA copies held over 97% of effector molecules, under 1% in naive cells.

Bulk TCR libraries used previously described methods and listed TCR primers. One entry per CDR3 protein, called by TCRdb with MiXCR from the PCR reads. Among approximately 630,000 distinct CDR3 sequences listed, roughly 23% were seen once. The source of this sequence is a human donor in good health. Some libraries in this study had Jurkat cell RNA spiked in. The V call is TRBV4-1, the J call TRBJ2-7; maybe TRBD1 (7 bases). Input material: naive CD8+ T cells from blood, with Jurkat cell RNA spiked in. Subset of the sample: FACS-sorted CD8+CD4-CCR7+CD45RA+ naive T cells. The CDR3 region has the DNA TGCGCCAGCCGATTGTCCGAAGGAGGGGGCCCAAGCTCCTACGAGCAGTACTTC. This encodes CASRLSEGGGPSSYEQYF.